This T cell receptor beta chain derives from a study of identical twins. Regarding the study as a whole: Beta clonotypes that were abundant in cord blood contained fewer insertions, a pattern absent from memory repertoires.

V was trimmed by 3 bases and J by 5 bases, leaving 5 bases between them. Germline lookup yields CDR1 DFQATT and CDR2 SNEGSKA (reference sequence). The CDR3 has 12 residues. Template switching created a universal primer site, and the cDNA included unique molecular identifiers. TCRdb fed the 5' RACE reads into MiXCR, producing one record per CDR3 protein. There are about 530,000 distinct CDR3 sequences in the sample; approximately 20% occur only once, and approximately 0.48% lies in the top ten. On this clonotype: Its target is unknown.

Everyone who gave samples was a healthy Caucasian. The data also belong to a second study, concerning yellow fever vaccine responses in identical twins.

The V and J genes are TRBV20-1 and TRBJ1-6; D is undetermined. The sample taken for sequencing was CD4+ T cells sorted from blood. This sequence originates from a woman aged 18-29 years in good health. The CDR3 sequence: CSASPHNSPLHF. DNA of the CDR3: TGCAGTGCTAGCCCTCATAATTCACCCCTCCACTTT.